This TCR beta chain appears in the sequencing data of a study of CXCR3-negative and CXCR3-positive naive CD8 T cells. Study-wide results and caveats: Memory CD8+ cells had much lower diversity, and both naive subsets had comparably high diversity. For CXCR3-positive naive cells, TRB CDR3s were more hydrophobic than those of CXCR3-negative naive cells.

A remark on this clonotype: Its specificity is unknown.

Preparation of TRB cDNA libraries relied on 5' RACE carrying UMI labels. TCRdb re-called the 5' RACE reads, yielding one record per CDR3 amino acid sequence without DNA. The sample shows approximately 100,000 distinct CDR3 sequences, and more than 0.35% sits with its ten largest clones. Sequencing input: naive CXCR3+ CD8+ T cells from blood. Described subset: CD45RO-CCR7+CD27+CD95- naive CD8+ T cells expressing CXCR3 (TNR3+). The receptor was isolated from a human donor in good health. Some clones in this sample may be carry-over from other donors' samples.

Here the CDR3 reads CATSRDPPDYSNQPQHF. The chain carries TRBV15 and TRBJ1-5. The CDR3 sequence is 17 residues long. Germline V lookup: CDR1 LNHNV, CDR2 YYDKDF (reference sequence).